This TCR beta chain was obtained from a study of T cell responses to AZD1222 COVID-19 vaccine. Study results and caveats: Clonal diversity was possibly underestimated, and the donors were mostly white British, with more females.

This table comes from immunoSEQ multiplex PCR, and its TCRdb copy is limited to in-frame clones, with some not included. Here the sample spans some 180,000 clones, 85% to 95% being singletons. To note about this clone: The antigen is undetermined.

This CDR3 is built from 15 residues. Germline V lookup: CDR1 SGHNT, CDR2 YYREEE (reference sequence). Between the trimmed V and J ends, which lost 0 bases and 10 bases, there was a span of 14 bases. This specimen was peripheral blood, taken 28 days after the second AZD1222 dose. The receptor was isolated from an adult who received the AZD1222 COVID-19 vaccine. V and J are TRBV5-4 and TRBJ1-6; no clear D gene. The CDR3 nucleotides are TGTGCCAGCAGCTTGGACCCCCAGGAGGAATCACCCCTCCACTTT. Protein product: CASSLDPQEESPLHF.